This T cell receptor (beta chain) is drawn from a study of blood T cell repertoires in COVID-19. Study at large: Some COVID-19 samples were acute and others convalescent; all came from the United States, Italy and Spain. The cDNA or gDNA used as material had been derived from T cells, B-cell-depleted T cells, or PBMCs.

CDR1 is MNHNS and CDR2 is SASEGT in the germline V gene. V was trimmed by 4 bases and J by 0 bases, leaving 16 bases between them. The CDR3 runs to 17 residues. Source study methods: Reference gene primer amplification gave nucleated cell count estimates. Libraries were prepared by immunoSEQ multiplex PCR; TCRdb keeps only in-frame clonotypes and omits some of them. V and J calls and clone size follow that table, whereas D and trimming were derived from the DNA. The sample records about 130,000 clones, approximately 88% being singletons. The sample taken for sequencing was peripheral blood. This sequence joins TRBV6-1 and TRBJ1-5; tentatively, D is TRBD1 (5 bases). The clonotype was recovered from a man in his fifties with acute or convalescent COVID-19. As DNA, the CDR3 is TGTGCCAGCAGTGTACAGGTCGGGGGGTATAGCAATCAGCCCCAGCATTTT. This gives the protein CASSVQVGGYSNQPQHF.